The clone carrying this T cell receptor (beta chain) occurred a few times. These data come from a study of spatial heterogeneity in lung cancer. Overall study: The count of detected beta-chain sequences consistently exceeded that of alpha-chain sequences.

Specified time point: blood at routine non-recurrence follow-up after resection. Unsorted whole RNA from tumor, nontumor lung or frozen PBMC underwent sequencing. All TCR cDNA molecules were individually tagged with a unique molecular identifier. TCRdb fed the 5' RACE reads into MiXCR, producing one record per CDR3 protein. The data show fewer than 45,000 distinct CDR3 sequences, with 10% seen just once and 17% held by the top ten. The germline CDR1 and CDR2 sequences are SQVTM and ANQGSEA. There are 14 residues in the CDR3. The J segment lost 3 bases and the V segment lost 4 bases, leaving 7 bases of the junction unmatched.

This material consisted of PBMCs, taken at follow-up. The receptor was isolated from a female donor with early-stage non-small cell lung cancer. The rearrangement links TRBV29-1 to TRBJ2-7, with TRBD1 matching 9 bases. The CDR3 loop reads CSVGGQGNNYEQYF. DNA of the CDR3: TGCAGCGTTGGGGGACAGGGAAATAACTACGAGCAGTACTTC.